Listed here is a single TCR beta chain. The antigen is unknown. The data were obtained in a study of cytomegalovirus exposure and HLA in healthy donors. Background on the study: A later analysis reported the 120 or so validation repertoires used the same platform as the approximately 660 first-cohort repertoires. Study findings and constraints: The study designated 150 to 200 TCR beta chains cytomegalovirus-associated. The classifier was said to identify cytomegalovirus status with high specificity and sensitivity.

Only in-frame clones appear in the TCRdb table, and some are missing; sequencing was by immunoSEQ multiplex PCR. The table records a few hundred thousand clones, just over 85% of them present only once. Per germline, CDR1 SGHAT and CDR2 FQNNGV. CDR3 length: 15 residues. J lost 6 bases, V lost 4 bases, and 9 bases had no gene match. This sequence originates from a woman under 30 in good health and CMV-seronegative. The rearrangement links TRBV11-2 to TRBJ1-2; 9 bases match TRBD1. The sequenced sample consisted of PBMCs. As DNA, the CDR3 is TGTGCCAGCAGCTCATTCCGGACAGGGGATAATGGCTACACCTTC. Amino acid sequence: CASSSFRTGDNGYTF.